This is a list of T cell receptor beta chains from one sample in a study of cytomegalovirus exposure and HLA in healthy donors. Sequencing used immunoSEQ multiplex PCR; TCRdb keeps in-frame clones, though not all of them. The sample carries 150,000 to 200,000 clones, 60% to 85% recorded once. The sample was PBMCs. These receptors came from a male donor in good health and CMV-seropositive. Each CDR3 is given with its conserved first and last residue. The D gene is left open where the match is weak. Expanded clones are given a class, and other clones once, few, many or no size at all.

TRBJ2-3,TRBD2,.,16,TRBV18,TGTGCCAGCTCACCCGGGGTAGCGGGGTCCGGGGATACGCAGTATTTT,CASSPGVAGSGDTQYF
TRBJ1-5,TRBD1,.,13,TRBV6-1,TGTGCCAGCAGTAGGGGGCGCGGTCAGCCCCAGCATTTT,CASSRGRGQPQHF
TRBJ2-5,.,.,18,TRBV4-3,TGCGCCAGCAGCCAAGATTATATTAGCGGAGGGCGCCAAGAGACCCAGTACTTC,CASSQDYISGGRQETQYF
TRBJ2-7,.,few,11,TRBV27,TGTGCGACGGGGGACTCCTACGAGCAGTACTTC,CATGDSYEQYF
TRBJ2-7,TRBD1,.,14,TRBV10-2,TGCGCCAGCAGTGAGACAGGGGACCTCTCCGAGCAGTACTTC,CASSETGDLSEQYF
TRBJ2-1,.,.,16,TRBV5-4,TGTGCCAGCAGCTTACCCGGGGAGGGGGGGTACAATGAGCAGTTCTTC,CASSLPGEGGYNEQFF
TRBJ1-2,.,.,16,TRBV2,TGTGCCAGCAGTGTCAGCGCCCCTCCTCCGTCCCTGGGCTACACCTTC,CASSVSAPPPSLGYTF
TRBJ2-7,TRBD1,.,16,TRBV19,TGTGCCAGTAGTGTGGACGGGGACAGCTTTTTCTACGAGCAGTACTTC,CASSVDGDSFFYEQYF
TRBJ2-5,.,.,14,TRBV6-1,TGTGCCAGCAGTCCCTTCCTCGGGGCCCGGGAGCAGTACTTC,CASSPFLGAREQYF
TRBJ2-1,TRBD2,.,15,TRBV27,TGTGCCAGCAGTCCGGGACTAGCGGTCTACAATGAGCAGTTCTTC,CASSPGLAVYNEQFF
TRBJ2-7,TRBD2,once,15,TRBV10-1,TGCGCCAGCAGTGACGGTGGGACTAGGGGCCACGAGCAGTACTTC,CASSDGGTRGHEQYF
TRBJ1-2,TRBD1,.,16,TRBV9,TGTGCCAGCAGCGTCACGACAGGGGGCCATATCTCGGGCTACACCTTC,CASSVTTGGHISGYTF
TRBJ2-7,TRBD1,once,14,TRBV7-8,TGTGCCAGCAGCATGACAGGGACGGCCTACGAGCAGTACTTC,CASSMTGTAYEQYF
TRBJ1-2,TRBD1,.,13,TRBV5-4,TGTGCCAGCAGCTTGGGCCAGGGGGATGGCTACACCTTC,CASSLGQGDGYTF
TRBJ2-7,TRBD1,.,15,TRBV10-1,TGCGCCAGCAGTCCCACGGGACAGGGCTTATACGAGCAGTACTTC,CASSPTGQGLYEQYF
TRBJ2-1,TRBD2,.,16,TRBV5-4,TGTGCCAGCAGCCGAGAGGCGGGGGGGGTCTACAATGAGCAGTTCTTC,CASSREAGGVYNEQFF
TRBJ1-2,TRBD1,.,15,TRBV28,TGTGCCAGCAACTTTTACCCCGGGACAGGGCTCGGCTACACCTTC,CASNFYPGTGLGYTF
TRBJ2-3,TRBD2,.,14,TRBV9,TGTGCCAGCAACGCGGGGGGGACCACGGATACGCAGTATTTT,CASNAGGTTDTQYF
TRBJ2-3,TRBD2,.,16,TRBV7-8,TGTGCCAGCAGCTCTTTTAGCGGGGTGCGCACAGATACGCAGTATTTT,CASSSFSGVRTDTQYF
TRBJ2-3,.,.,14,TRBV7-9,TGTGCCAGCAGCTTAGTAGGCAGGGAAAATACGCAGTATTTT,CASSLVGRENTQYF
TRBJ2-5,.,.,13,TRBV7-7,TGTGCTAGCAGCTTAACTAGTTTCGAGACCCAGTACTTC,CASSLTSFETQYF
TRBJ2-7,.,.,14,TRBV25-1,TGTGCCAGCTCAAGAGCCGGGGAGGTCGACGAGCAGTACTTC,CASSRAGEVDEQYF
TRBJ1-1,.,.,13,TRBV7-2,TGTGCCAGCAGCTTAGACTTGAACACTGAAGCTTTCTTT,CASSLDLNTEAFF
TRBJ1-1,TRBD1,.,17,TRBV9,TGTGCCAGCAGCGTAGGACTACAGGGGGCCCGGAACACTGAAGCTTTCTTT,CASSVGLQGARNTEAFF
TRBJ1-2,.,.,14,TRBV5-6,TGTGCCAGCATCGGAGGTGGGGGGTACTATGGCTACACCTTC,CASIGGGGYYGYTF
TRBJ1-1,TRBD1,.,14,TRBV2,TGTGCCAGCAGTGAATGGGGGACAGGGACTGAAGCTTTCTTT,CASSEWGTGTEAFF
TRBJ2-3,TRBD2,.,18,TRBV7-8,TGTGCCAGCAGCTTAGGAGGGGCTAGCGGGGGGTCCACAGATACGCAGTATTTT,CASSLGGASGGSTDTQYF
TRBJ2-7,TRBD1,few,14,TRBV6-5,TGTGCCAGCAGTTACGGGACAGGGGGCAACGAGCAGTACTTC,CASSYGTGGNEQYF
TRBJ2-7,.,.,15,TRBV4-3,TGCGCCAGCAGCCAAGTTCGGCAGGGAGGTTACGAGCAGTACTTC,CASSQVRQGGYEQYF
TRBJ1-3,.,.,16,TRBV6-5,TGTGCCAGCAGTTACTCGAACAGGGCGGCTGGAAACACCATATATTTT,CASSYSNRAAGNTIYF
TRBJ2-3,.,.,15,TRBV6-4,TGTGCCAGCAGTGACTCAGCGGATCCCACAGATACGCAGTATTTT,CASSDSADPTDTQYF
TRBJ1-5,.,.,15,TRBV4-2,TGTGCCAGCAGCCAAGACAGGGGAGGGGATCAGCCCCAGCATTTT,CASSQDRGGDQPQHF
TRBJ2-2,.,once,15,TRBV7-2,TGTGCCAGCAGCTTGGACAGCTCGAACACCGGGGAGCTGTTTTTT,CASSLDSSNTGELFF
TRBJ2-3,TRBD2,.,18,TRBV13,TGTGCCAGCAGCCCCCCCTCAGAAGCGGGGGGGCCGTGGGATACGCAGTATTTT,CASSPPSEAGGPWDTQYF
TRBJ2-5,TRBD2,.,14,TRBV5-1,TGCGCCAGCAGTCTAGCGGGGTACCAAGAGACCCAGTACTTC,CASSLAGYQETQYF
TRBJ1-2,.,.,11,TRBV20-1,TGCAGTGCTTCTCCTAACTATGGCTACACCTTC,CSASPNYGYTF
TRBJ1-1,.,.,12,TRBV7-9,TGTTCCAGCAGCTTAGTAAACACTGAAGCTTTCTTT,CSSSLVNTEAFF
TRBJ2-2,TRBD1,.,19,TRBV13,TGTGCCAGCAGCGAGAAGGGGACAGGACAGGGGAGGGGCACCGGGGAGCTGTTTTTT,CASSEKGTGQGRGTGELFF
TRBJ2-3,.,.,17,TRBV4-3,TGCGCCAGCAGCCAAGATGGTCTAGCCGGAGGCACAGATACGCAGTATTTT,CASSQDGLAGGTDTQYF
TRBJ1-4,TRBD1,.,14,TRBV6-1,TGTGCCAGCACCCCCGGGACAGGGTACGAAAAACTGTTTTTT,CASTPGTGYEKLFF
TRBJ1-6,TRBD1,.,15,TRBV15,TGTGCCACCAGGGGAGCCGGGACAGGGTTTTCACCCCTCCACTTT,CATRGAGTGFSPLHF
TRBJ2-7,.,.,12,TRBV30,TGTGCCTGGAGCCAGGTGTCCTACGAGCAGTACTTC,CAWSQVSYEQYF
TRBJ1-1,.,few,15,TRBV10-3,TGTGCCATCAGTGAGTCCCCGGGGGGAGAGACTGAAGCTTTCTTT,CAISESPGGETEAFF
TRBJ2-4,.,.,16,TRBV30,TGTGCCTGGAGTGTATACGCGAGATTAGCCAAAAACATTCAGTACTTC,CAWSVYARLAKNIQYF
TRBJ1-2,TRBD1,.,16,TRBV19,TGTGCCAGTAGGATTGGGTCAAGGACAGGCAACTATGGCTACACCTTC,CASRIGSRTGNYGYTF
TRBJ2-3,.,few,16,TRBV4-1,TGCGCCAGCAGCCAAGATTATCCTCGAGTGGGCTCGACGCAGTATTTT,CASSQDYPRVGSTQYF
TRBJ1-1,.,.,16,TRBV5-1,TGCGCCAGCGGAACCCTAAACAGGGCTTTCGGCGCTGAAGCTTTCTTT,CASGTLNRAFGAEAFF
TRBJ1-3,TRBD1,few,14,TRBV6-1,TGTGCCAGCAGGAGACAGGGTTCTGGAAACACCATATATTTT,CASRRQGSGNTIYF
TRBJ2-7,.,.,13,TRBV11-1,TGTGCCAGCAGCTTAGATGAACACTACGAGCAGTACTTC,CASSLDEHYEQYF